This T cell receptor (beta chain) originates from a study of CXCR3-negative and CXCR3-positive naive CD8 T cells. Every individual CD8+ T cell subset underwent sorting in triplicate at more than 250,000 cells apiece. Worth noting for this clonotype: As yet, its antigen is unknown.

Study-level findings and limits: Partially decreased CXCR3 expression was recorded after cryopreservation, and fresh PBMCs were used in most assays. The study found that naive CXCR3-negative and CXCR3-positive cells shared TRBV-TRBJ usage, while memory cells differed.

Preparation of TRB cDNA libraries relied on 5' RACE carrying UMI labels. TCRdb reprocessed the 5' RACE reads; each CDR3 protein has one entry and no DNA is given. The table lists approximately 20,000 distinct CDR3 sequences. This sequence originates from a human donor in good health. Some clones in this sample may be carry-over from other donors' samples. Specimen: memory CD8+ T cells from blood.

The CDR3 here is CASSSLPAGTEYGYTF. This chain uses TRBV7-2 with TRBJ1-2. Looked up from germline, CDR1 is SGHTA and CDR2 is FQGNSA. The CDR3 sequence is 16 residues long.